This is a list of T cell receptor beta chains from one sample in a study of shared clonotypes between healthy human individuals. Clones were read by immunoSEQ multiplex PCR, and TCRdb kept only the in-frame ones, dropping some. This sample has millions of clones; about 95% occur once, and the top ten carry about 1.1%. Sequencing input: naive CD8+ T cells sorted from blood. The receptors were gathered from a man in his late teens or twenties in good health. Each CDR3 is given with its conserved first and last residue. The order of the fields is J gene, D gene, V gene, clone size, CDR3 protein, CDR3 DNA. The D gene is left open where the match is weak. Clone sizes are given selectively: once, few, many, or a class where the clone is expanded.

>TRBJ2-3|TRBD2|TRBV11-2|-
CASTLSGGWTDTQYF
TGTGCCAGCACCCTTAGCGGGGGGTGGACAGATACGCAGTATTTT
>TRBJ2-7|-|TRBV4-1|-
CASSQRTESSYEQYF
TGCGCCAGCAGCCAGCGGACCGAGAGCTCCTACGAGCAGTACTTC
>TRBJ2-5|TRBD2|TRBV4-1|-
CASSQVLAGKETQYF
TGCGCCAGCAGCCAAGTGCTAGCGGGGAAAGAGACCCAGTACTTC
>TRBJ2-1|TRBD1|TRBV5-5|once
CASSLVSATGVNNEQFF
TGTGCCAGCAGCTTGGTGTCAGCGACAGGGGTGAACAATGAGCAGTTCTTC
>TRBJ2-3|TRBD1|TRBV25-1|-
CASSGTGADTQYF
TGTGCCAGCAGTGGGACAGGGGCAGATACGCAGTATTTT
>TRBJ2-3|-|TRBV6-1|-
CASSEAQQSTDTQYF
TGTGCCAGCAGTGAAGCACAGCAGAGCACAGATACGCAGTATTTT
>TRBJ1-1|-|TRBV7-7|-
CASSLGENTEAFF
TGTGCTAGCAGCTTAGGGGAGAACACTGAAGCTTTCTTT
>TRBJ2-7|-|TRBV7-9|-
CASSLVAGGRYEQYF
TGTGCCAGCAGCTTAGTTGCAGGGGGGAGATACGAGCAGTACTTC
>TRBJ1-2|-|TRBV27|once
CASSLSVGNYGYTF
TGTGCCAGCAGTTTATCGGTTGGAAACTATGGCTACACCTTC
>TRBJ1-2|-|TRBV6-1|-
CASSEGRNYGYTF
TGTGCCAGCAGTGAAGGCCGGAACTATGGCTACACCTTC
>TRBJ2-7|TRBD2|TRBV28|-
CASSLLAGDGEQYF
TGTGCCAGCAGCCTCCTAGCGGGGGATGGCGAGCAGTACTTC
>TRBJ1-1|-|TRBV5-4|-
CASTQSGTEAFF
TGTGCCAGCACCCAAAGTGGCACTGAAGCTTTCTTT
>TRBJ2-3|-|TRBV20-1|-
CSAKIGDTQYF
TGCAGTGCCAAGATTGGAGATACGCAGTATTTT
>TRBJ2-7|TRBD2|TRBV11-2|-
CASSLQRDYEQYF
TGTGCCAGCAGCTTGCAGCGGGACTACGAGCAGTACTTC
>TRBJ2-7|-|TRBV5-5|-
CASSLDPGYEQYF
TGTGCCAGCAGCTTGGATCCGGGCTACGAGCAGTACTTC
>TRBJ2-3|TRBD2|TRBV29-1|-
CSALGLAGGTDTQYF
TGCAGCGCACTGGGACTAGCGGGAGGCACAGATACGCAGTATTTT
>TRBJ1-6|-|TRBV28|-
CASSYRVPNSPLHF
TGTGCCAGCAGCTACAGGGTCCCAAATTCACCCCTCCACTTT
>TRBJ2-5|TRBD1|TRBV5-1|-
CASSFDRGVFQETQYF
TGCGCCAGCAGCTTCGACAGGGGCGTCTTCCAAGAGACCCAGTACTTC
>TRBJ2-2|TRBD1|TRBV6-6|-
CASSYADRETGELFF
TGTGCCAGCAGTTACGCCGACAGGGAAACCGGGGAGCTGTTTTTT
>TRBJ1-4|-|TRBV5-4|-
CASSLLNEKLFF
TGTGCCAGCAGCTTACTTAATGAAAAACTGTTTTTT
>TRBJ2-2|-|TRBV10-3|once
CAISLANTGELFF
TGTGCCATCAGCCTCGCCAATACCGGGGAGCTGTTTTTT
>TRBJ2-2|-|TRBV7-8|-
CASSRSTGTGELFF
TGTGCCAGCAGCCGTAGCACAGGGACCGGGGAGCTGTTTTTT
>TRBJ2-1|-|TRBV7-3|-
CASSRDPMVSEQFF
TGTGCCAGCAGCCGCGATCCGATGGTGAGTGAGCAGTTCTTC
>TRBJ2-4|TRBD1|TRBV27|-
CASSSSRDRDIAKNIQYF
TGTGCCAGCAGTTCGTCCCGGGACAGGGATATAGCCAAAAACATTCAGTACTTC
>TRBJ2-1|-|TRBV4-3|-
CASSQDPFSEQFF
TGCGCCAGCAGCCAAGATCCGTTCAGTGAGCAGTTCTTC
>TRBJ1-4|-|TRBV11-2|once
CASSRTLATNEKLFF
TGTGCCAGCAGCCGGACTTTAGCAACTAATGAAAAACTGTTTTTT
>TRBJ2-5|-|TRBV29-1|-
CSVTADSLQETQYF
TGCAGCGTCACCGCGGACAGTCTCCAAGAGACCCAGTACTTC
>TRBJ2-7|-|TRBV29-1|once
CSVLTNTAEQYF
TGCAGCGTGTTAACTAATACAGCGGAGCAGTACTTC
>TRBJ2-1|TRBD2|TRBV4-1|-
CASSQIPGLEYNEQFF
TGCGCCAGCAGCCAAATACCAGGACTAGAGTACAATGAGCAGTTCTTC
>TRBJ2-1|TRBD2|TRBV5-4|-
CASPQSGVYNEQFF
TGTGCCAGCCCACAAAGCGGGGTCTACAATGAGCAGTTCTTC
>TRBJ2-7|TRBD2|TRBV6-6|-
CASSYSSGSMTYEQYF
TGTGCCAGCAGTTACTCTAGCGGGAGTATGACCTACGAGCAGTACTTC
>TRBJ2-2|-|TRBV4-3|-
CASSQAVGVSTGELFF
TGCGCCAGCAGCCAAGCTGTGGGGGTCTCGACCGGGGAGCTGTTTTTT
>TRBJ2-7|-|TRBV7-9|-
CASSPPAGGTFYEQYF
TGTGCCAGCAGCCCCCCGGCCGGGGGAACCTTCTACGAGCAGTACTTC
>TRBJ1-1|-|TRBV6-6|-
CAGRLSNTEAFF
TGTGCCGGGCGATTATCGAACACTGAAGCTTTCTTT
>TRBJ2-2|-|TRBV10-3|few
CAITGDTGELFF
TGTGCCATCACCGGGGACACCGGGGAGCTGTTTTTT
>TRBJ2-7|-|TRBV6-6|-
CASSYLLLEQYF
TGTGCCAGCAGTTACTTGCTCCTTGAGCAGTACTTC
>TRBJ2-3|TRBD2|TRBV30|-
CAWSTVGTSGVTDTQYF
TGTGCCTGGAGCACCGTCGGGACTAGCGGGGTAACAGATACGCAGTATTTT
>TRBJ2-5|-|TRBV30|-
CAWSLGHPGETQYF
TGTGCCTGGAGTTTGGGACACCCTGGGGAGACCCAGTACTTC
>TRBJ2-4|TRBD2|TRBV9|-
CASSVGAGGQNIQYF
TGTGCCAGCAGCGTAGGCGCGGGGGGGCAAAACATTCAGTACTTC
>TRBJ2-5|-|TRBV5-1|-
CASRGVQETQYF
TGCGCCAGCAGAGGAGTACAAGAGACCCAGTACTTC
>TRBJ2-2|-|TRBV27|-
CAIASGANTGELFF
TGTGCCATCGCGTCGGGCGCGAACACCGGGGAGCTGTTTTTT
>TRBJ1-1|TRBD1|TRBV10-1|-
CASSESTTGSTEAFF
TGCGCCAGCAGTGAGTCGACGACAGGGTCGACTGAAGCTTTCTTT
>TRBJ1-2|-|TRBV5-1|-
CASSLDSTVTSSAF
TGCGCCAGCAGCTTAGATTCTACGGTAACGAGTTCCGCCTTC
>TRBJ1-2|-|TRBV16|-
CASSQFASANGYTF
TGTGCCAGCAGCCAATTTGCGTCGGCGAATGGCTACACCTTC
>TRBJ1-2|TRBD1|TRBV6-5|-
CASSSQGARVGYTF
TGTGCCAGCAGTTCACAGGGGGCGAGAGTTGGCTACACCTTC
>TRBJ2-7|-|TRBV27|once
CASSLYPSYEQYF
TGTGCCAGCAGTTTATATCCCAGCTACGAGCAGTACTTC
>TRBJ1-4|-|TRBV30|-
CAWSVRGGTNEKLFF
TGTGCCTGGAGTGTAAGGGGGGGCACTAATGAAAAACTGTTTTTT
>TRBJ1-5|-|TRBV4-1|-
CASSQDLGQPQHF
TGCGCCAGCAGCCAAGATCTGGGTCAGCCCCAGCATTTT
>TRBJ2-3|-|TRBV5-6|-
CASSLSGADTQYF
TGTGCCAGCAGCTTATCCGGGGCAGATACGCAGTATTTT
>TRBJ2-3|-|TRBV30|-
CAWRISATQYF
TGTGCCTGGAGGATCTCGGCTACGCAGTATTTT
>TRBJ2-7|TRBD1|TRBV19|-
CASSPGTADYEQYF
TGTGCCAGTAGTCCAGGGACAGCCGACTACGAGCAGTACTTC
>TRBJ2-4|-|TRBV6-1|-
CASSEGHEGNIQYF
TGTGCCAGCAGTGAAGGCCACGAGGGCAACATTCAGTACTTC
>TRBJ1-1|-|TRBV7-9|-
CASSQSPGAEAFF
TGTGCCAGCAGTCAATCTCCCGGGGCCGAAGCTTTCTTT
>TRBJ2-1|TRBD2|TRBV6-5|once
CASTRLAGGINEQFF
TGTGCCAGCACCAGACTAGCGGGAGGGATAAATGAGCAGTTCTTC